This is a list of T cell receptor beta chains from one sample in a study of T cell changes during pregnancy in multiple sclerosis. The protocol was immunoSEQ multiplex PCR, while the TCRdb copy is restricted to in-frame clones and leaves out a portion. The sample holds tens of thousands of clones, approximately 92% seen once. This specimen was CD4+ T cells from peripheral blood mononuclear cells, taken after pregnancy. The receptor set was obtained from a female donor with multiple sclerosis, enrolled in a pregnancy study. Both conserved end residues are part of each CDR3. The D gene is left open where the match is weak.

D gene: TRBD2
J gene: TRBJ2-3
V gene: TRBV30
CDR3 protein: CAWGTLAGGPDTQYF

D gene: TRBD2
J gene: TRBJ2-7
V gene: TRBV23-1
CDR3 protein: CASSLSGGTTPRGYF

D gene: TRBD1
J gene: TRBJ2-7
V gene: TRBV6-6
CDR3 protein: CASANRDRAAYEQYF

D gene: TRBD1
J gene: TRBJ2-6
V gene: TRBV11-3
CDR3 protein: CASSLVPGQGITF

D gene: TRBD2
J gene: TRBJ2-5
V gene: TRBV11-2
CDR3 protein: CASSLDSRRGAQETQYF

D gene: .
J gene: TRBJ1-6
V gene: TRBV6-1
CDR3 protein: CASRGRMGSPLHF

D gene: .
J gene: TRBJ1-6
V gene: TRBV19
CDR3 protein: CASSIDRGGPRSPLHF

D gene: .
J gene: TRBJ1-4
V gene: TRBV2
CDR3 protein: CASHEVSNEKLFF

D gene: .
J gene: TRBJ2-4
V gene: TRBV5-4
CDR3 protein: CASSLAGGLSWRDIQYF

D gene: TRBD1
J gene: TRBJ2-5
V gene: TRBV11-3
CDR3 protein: CASSLRDQTGGETQYF

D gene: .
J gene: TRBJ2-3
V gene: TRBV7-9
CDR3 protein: CASSLSVEADTQYF

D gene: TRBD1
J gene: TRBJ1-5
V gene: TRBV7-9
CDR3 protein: CASSSSQGRGGNQPQHF

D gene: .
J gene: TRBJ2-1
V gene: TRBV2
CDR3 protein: CASSGYSEQFF

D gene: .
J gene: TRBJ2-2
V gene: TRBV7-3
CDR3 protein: CASRAADTGELFF

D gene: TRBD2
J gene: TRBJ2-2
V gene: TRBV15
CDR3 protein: CATSRTSGGAWKPGELFF

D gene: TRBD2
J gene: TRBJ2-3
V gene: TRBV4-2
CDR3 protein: CASSQVSRTSGGATDTQYF

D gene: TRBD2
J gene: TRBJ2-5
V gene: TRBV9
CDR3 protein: CASRALAGVCETQYF

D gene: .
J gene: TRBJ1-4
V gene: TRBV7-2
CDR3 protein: CASSPQGRRTNEKLFF

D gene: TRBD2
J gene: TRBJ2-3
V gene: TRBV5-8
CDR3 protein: CASSSRAGGPRLRDTQYF

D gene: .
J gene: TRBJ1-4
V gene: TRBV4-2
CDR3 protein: CASSQDPVGARNEKLFF

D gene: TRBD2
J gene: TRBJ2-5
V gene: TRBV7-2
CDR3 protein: CASSQQPGGALETQYF

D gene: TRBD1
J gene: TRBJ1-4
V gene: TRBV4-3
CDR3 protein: CASSRQGYGTNEKLFF

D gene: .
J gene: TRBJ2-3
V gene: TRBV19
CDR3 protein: CASSDRGPNTDTQYF

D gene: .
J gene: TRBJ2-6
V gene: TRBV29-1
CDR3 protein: CSVYGLAGANVLTF

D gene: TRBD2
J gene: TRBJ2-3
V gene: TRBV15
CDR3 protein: CATSRRPGLASSTDTQYF

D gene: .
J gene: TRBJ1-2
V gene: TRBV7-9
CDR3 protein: CASSLNRINYGYTF

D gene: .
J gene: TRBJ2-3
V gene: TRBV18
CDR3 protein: CASSPLIPGTSTDTQYF

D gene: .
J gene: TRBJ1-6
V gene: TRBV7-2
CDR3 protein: CASSYLVASSNSPLHF

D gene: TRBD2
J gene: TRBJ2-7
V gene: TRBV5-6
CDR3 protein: CASSPLGRDPHEQYF

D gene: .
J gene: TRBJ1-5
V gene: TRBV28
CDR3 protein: CASSITTPANQPQHF

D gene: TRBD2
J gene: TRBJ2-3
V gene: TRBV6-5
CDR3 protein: CASGAGGTDTQYF

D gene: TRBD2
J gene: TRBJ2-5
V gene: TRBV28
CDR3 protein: CASSSPGLEGTQYF

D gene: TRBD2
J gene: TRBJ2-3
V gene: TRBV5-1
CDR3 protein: CASSPLLAGVTDTQYF

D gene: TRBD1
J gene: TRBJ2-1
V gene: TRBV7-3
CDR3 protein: CASSLNRGENEQFF

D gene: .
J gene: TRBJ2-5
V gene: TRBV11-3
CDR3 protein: CASSSRRGGETQYF

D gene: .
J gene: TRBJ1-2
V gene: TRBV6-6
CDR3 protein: CASSLNDRHTF

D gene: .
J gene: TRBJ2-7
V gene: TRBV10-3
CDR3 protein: CAISATGSTYEQYF

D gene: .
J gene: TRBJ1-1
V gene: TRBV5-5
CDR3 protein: CASSLDRNTEAFF

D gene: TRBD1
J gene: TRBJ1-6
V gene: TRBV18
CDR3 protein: CASSLLGQGAPTVNSPLHF

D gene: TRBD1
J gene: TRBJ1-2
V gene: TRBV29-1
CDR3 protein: CSVPDRGYGYTF

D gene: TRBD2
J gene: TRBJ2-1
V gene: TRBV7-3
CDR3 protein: CASRLTGLAGEALFF

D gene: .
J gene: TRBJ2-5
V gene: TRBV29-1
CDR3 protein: CSVGQFQETQYF

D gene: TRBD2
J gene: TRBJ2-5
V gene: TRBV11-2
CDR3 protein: CASSLGTSMWSQYF

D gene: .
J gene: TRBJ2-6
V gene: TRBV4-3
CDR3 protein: CASSQDQGPHSGANVLTF

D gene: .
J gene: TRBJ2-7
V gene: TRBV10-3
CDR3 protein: CAIRDTGMFEQYF